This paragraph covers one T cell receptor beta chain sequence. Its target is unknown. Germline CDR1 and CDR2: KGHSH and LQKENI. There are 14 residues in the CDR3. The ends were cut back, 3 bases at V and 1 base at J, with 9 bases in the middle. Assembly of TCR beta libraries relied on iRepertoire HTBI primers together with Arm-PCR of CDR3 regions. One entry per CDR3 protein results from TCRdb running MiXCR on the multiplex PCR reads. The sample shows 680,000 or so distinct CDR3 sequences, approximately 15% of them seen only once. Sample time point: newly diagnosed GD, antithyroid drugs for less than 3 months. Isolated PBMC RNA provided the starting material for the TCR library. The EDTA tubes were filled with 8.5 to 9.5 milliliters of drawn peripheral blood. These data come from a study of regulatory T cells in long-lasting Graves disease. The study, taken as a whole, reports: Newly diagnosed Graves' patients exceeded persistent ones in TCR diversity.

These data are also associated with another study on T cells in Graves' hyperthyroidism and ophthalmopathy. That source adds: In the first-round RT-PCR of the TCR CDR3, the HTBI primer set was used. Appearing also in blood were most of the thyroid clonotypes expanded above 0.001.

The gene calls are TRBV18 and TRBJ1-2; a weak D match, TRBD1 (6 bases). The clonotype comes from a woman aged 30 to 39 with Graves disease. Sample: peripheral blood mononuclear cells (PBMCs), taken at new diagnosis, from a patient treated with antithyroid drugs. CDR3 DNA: TGTGCCAGCTCACCGGACAGATTTAACTATGGCTACACCTTC. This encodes CASSPDRFNYGYTF.